The clone carrying this T cell receptor beta chain was seen once. This sample is drawn from a study of shared T cell receptors in the human thymus. The method was immunoSEQ multiplex PCR; TCRdb's version includes in-frame clones alone and lacks a portion of them. This table has approximately 400,000 clones, 85% to 95% appearing once. This TCR derives from a human donor. Material for sequencing was thymocytes.

The CDR3 DNA is TGTGCCAGTAGTGTCGCTAGCGGGAGGGGGGAGACCCAGTACTTC. It yields the protein CASSVASGRGETQYF. The gene calls are TRBV19 and TRBJ2-5; 12 nucleotides match TRBD2. CDR3 length: 15 amino acids. In germline, CDR1 is LNHDA, CDR2 SQIVND (reference sequence). J gave up 5 bases and V 5 bases, and 6 bases lay outside the gene matches.